A single sample gave rise to the 27 T cell receptor beta chains below, sequenced in a study of metastatic and nonmetastatic thyroid tumors. Via MiXCR, TCRdb re-called the PCR reads. This table has around 25,000 clones, under 15% appearing once. Patients underwent thyroid surgery, and none had received any treatment before it. The material sequenced was blood. Every receptor here comes from a female donor with papillary thyroid cancer or a benign thyroid nodule (not recorded which). Some clones in this sample may be carry-over from other donors' samples.

This clone showed up many times. The chain carries TRBV30 and TRBJ2-1; D could derive from TRBD1 or TRBD2 (5 bases each). This CDR3 has 13 residues. CDR1 GTSNPN and CDR2 SVGIG come from the germline V gene (reference sequence). Trimming took off 5 bases at V and 12 bases at J, with 20 bases between the two ends. DNA of the CDR3: TGTGCCTGGCAAAACCATGGGACGGCCGGGCAGTTCTTC. This sequence encodes CAWQNHGTAGQFF.

This clone was counted many times. This chain joins TRBV4-1 and TRBJ1-4; 7 bases are a match to TRBD1. V shed 6 bases, J shed 7 bases, and the junction held 14 bases outside the gene matches. Germline V lookup: CDR1 MGHRA, CDR2 YSYEKL. The CDR3 runs to 16 residues. Written as DNA, the CDR3 is TGCGCCAGCAGTTTAGGTGACTACAGGGGATCTGAAAAACTGTTTTTT. Its translation: CASSLGDYRGSEKLFF.

In its sample, this clone ranks as medium-sized. The chain combines TRBV20-1 with TRBJ1-2; D is undetermined. V was cut by 0 bases and J by 9 bases, with 17 bases left in between. Germline V CDR1 and CDR2: DFQATT, SNEGSKA (reference sequence). The CDR3 is 14 residues long. For the CDR3, the DNA is TGCAGTGCTAGAGACGGCCTTCTATCTATGCGCTACACCTTC. Its protein product is CSARDGLLSMRYTF.

This clone was seen repeatedly, ten times or more. This chain joins TRBV20-1 and TRBJ1-1, with D hard to call. This CDR3 region has 13 residues. Trimming took off 3 bases at V and 4 bases at J, with 12 bases between the two ends. CDR1 and CDR2 from the germline V gene are DFQATT and SNEGSKA (reference sequence). Written as DNA, the CDR3 is TGCAGTGCTAGTAGGAGTCGGGTCACTGAAGCTTTCTTT. Protein: CSASRSRVTEAFF.

Regarding this clone: This may stem from a read error, because a much larger clone lies one nucleotide away. The CDR3 protein is CASWRSITEAFF. The CDR3 DNA reads as TGTGCCAGCTGGCGATCCATTACTGAAGCTTTCTTT. The chain combines TRBV6-2 or TRBV6-3 with TRBJ1-1; D uncertain. The CDR3 covers 12 residues. Trimming cost V 8 bases and J 5 bases, with 12 bases left between them. The V gene's germline CDR1 is MNHEY and CDR2 SVGEGT.

This clone was counted many times. The rearrangement joins TRBV29-1 to TRBJ1-2; TRBD1 matches at 8 bases. Looked up from germline, CDR1 is SQVTM and CDR2 is ANQGSEA. V trimming: 7 bases; J trimming: 1 base; junction bases outside the gene matches: 11. This CDR3 has 15 amino acids. The CDR3 nucleotides read TGCAGCGCCGGACAGGGAGGTTCTTTTAACTATGGCTACACCTTC. Encoded protein: CSAGQGGSFNYGYTF. Full variable domain (remainder filled in from reference TRBV29-1 and TRBJ1-2): SAVISQKPSRDICQRGTSLTIQCQVDSQVTMMFWYRQQPGQSLTLIATANQGSEATYESGFVIDKFPISRPNLTFSTLTVSNMSPEDSSIYLCSAGQGGSFNYGYTFGSGTRLTVV.

This clone was counted many times. The V gene is TRBV11-3, the J gene TRBJ2-3; D remains ambiguous. V dropped 5 bases and J dropped 5 bases, with 11 bases sitting between them. This CDR3 has 13 residues. CDR1 and CDR2 from the germline V gene are SGHNT and YENEEA. The CDR3 sequence: CASSGDWGDTQYF. Here the CDR3 DNA reads TGTGCCAGCAGCGGAGATTGGGGAGATACGCAGTATTTT.

Sample share makes this clone medium-sized. V usage is TRBV20-1 and J usage is TRBJ2-1, with 8 nucleotides matching TRBD2. Germline V gene lookup returns CDR1 DFQATT and CDR2 SNEGSKA (reference sequence). J was trimmed by 7 bases and V by 3 bases; bases with no gene match: 11. The CDR3 runs to 15 residues. Here the CDR3 reads CSASPTLSGRNEQFF. DNA for the CDR3: TGCAGTGCTAGTCCCACGTTGAGCGGGAGAAATGAGCAGTTCTTC.

This clone was detected many times. The genes are TRBV7-8 and TRBJ2-3; D gene ambiguous. This CDR3 has 12 residues. V shed 7 bases and J shed 3 bases, with 8 bases lying between them. Per germline, CDR1 SGHVS and CDR2 FQNEAQ. The CDR3 protein is CASTLSTDTQYF. The CDR3, as DNA: TGTGCCAGCACCCTAAGTACAGATACGCAGTATTTT.

This clone was observed a handful of times. The same CDR3 also results from other DNA sequences found in this sample. The V call is TRBV27, the J call TRBJ2-1; TRBD1 aligns across 9 bases. Trimming took 2 bases from V and 4 from J; bases not matched to a gene: 3. Germline CDR1 is MNHEY and CDR2 is SMNVEV (reference sequence). This CDR3 is built from 15 residues. The CDR3 is CASSLTGGSYNEQFF. The CDR3 DNA is TGTGCCAGCAGTTTAACAGGGGGCTCATACAATGAGCAGTTCTTC.

This clone occurred many times. The rearrangement joins TRBV6-5 to TRBJ1-2; D remains unclear. The CDR3 contains 15 residues. Trimming pared 0 bases from V and 2 bases from J, leaving 10 bases between. From germline, CDR1 is MNHEY and CDR2 SVGAGI. The CDR3 nucleotides are TGTGCCAGCAGTTACTCGGGCAGGCAAAACTATGGCTACACCTTC. Encoded protein: CASSYSGRQNYGYTF.

This clone was counted at least ten times. The chain couples TRBV11-2 to TRBJ2-1; the D call may be TRBD1 or TRBD2 (6 bases each). Germline lookup yields CDR1 SGHAT and CDR2 FQNNGV. This CDR3 is 14 amino acids long. Trimming pared 6 bases from V and 6 bases from J, leaving 15 bases between. In nucleotides, the CDR3 is TGTGCCAGCAGTTCCGGGGGCTCTCTCAATGAGCAGTTCTTC. Its protein product is CASSSGGSLNEQFF.

This clone was observed at least ten times. The rearrangement links TRBV19 to TRBJ1-1; the D gene is possibly TRBD1 (6 bases). The germline V gene has CDR1 LNHDA and CDR2 SQIVND (reference sequence). V was pared by 6 bases and J by 3 bases, with 20 bases between. This CDR3 is built from 16 residues. For the CDR3, the DNA is TGTGCCAGTAGATTTTTCGGACAGCCGGGGGACACTGAAGCTTTCTTT. Its protein product is CASRFFGQPGDTEAFF.

In this sample, this clone turned up many times. The chain combines TRBV20-1 with TRBJ2-1; the match to TRBD2 covers 13 bases. Germline CDR1 and CDR2: DFQATT and SNEGSKA (reference sequence). The CDR3 spans 16 residues. The V gene end was trimmed by 1 base and the J gene end by 10 bases; junction bases not matched to a gene: 10. CDR3 sequence reads: CSARGTSGSWGGEQFF. CDR3 nucleotide sequence: TGCAGTGCTAGAGGGACTAGCGGGAGTTGGGGCGGCGAGCAGTTCTTC.

This clone appeared many times. The CDR3 loop reads CASIRELYGYTF. The CDR3, as DNA: TGTGCCAGCATTAGGGAACTATATGGCTACACCTTC. The chain uses TRBV6-2 or TRBV6-3 and TRBJ1-2; unclear D gene. Per the germline V gene, CDR1 is MNHEY and CDR2 is SVGEGT. The CDR3 extends over 12 amino acids. The germline V and J ends were trimmed by 7 bases and 5 bases, with 11 bases remaining between them.

This clone was observed many times. The V call is TRBV6-1, the J call TRBJ2-3, with D uncertain. Germline assignment: CDR1 MNHNS and CDR2 SASEGT. The CDR3 is 12 residues long. Trimming took 5 bases from V and 0 from J, leaving 3 bases between them. The CDR3 loop is CASSLSTDTQYF. The DNA of the CDR3 is TGTGCCAGCAGTCTTAGCACAGATACGCAGTATTTT.

This clone is deemed medium-sized. V and J are TRBV20-1 and TRBJ2-7, with 10 bases matching TRBD2. The CDR3 totals 15 residues. Germline V gene data show CDR1 as DFQATT and CDR2 as SNEGSKA (reference sequence). Trimming cost V 3 bases and J 2 bases; bases outside gene matches: 7. This chain's CDR3 is CSARLRTSGTYEQYF. The CDR3, as DNA: TGCAGTGCTAGGCTAAGGACTAGCGGAACCTACGAGCAGTACTTC.

V and J are TRBV18 and TRBJ2-5; the D gene is possibly TRBD2 (6 bases). Looked up from germline, CDR1 is KGHSH and CDR2 is LQKENI. With 3 bases removed from V and 3 bases from J, the gap between germline ends came to 8 bases. The CDR3 runs to 13 residues. Here the CDR3 reads CASSPPGEETQYF. In nucleotides, the CDR3 is TGTGCCAGCTCACCCCCGGGGGAAGAGACCCAGTACTTC. The full variable domain, rest sourced from reference TRBV18 and TRBJ2-5, is NAGVMQNPRHLVRRRGQEARLRCSPMKGHSHVYWYRQLPEEGLKFMVYLQKENIIDESGMPKERFSAEFPKEGPSILRIQQVVRGDSAAYFCASSPPGEETQYFGPGTRLLVL.

This clone was seen ten or more times. The rearrangement uses TRBV12-5 and TRBJ1-2; D ambiguous. This CDR3 spans 13 amino acids. The V end lost 2 bases, the J end lost 10 bases, and 14 bases lay between the germline ends. CDR1 and CDR2 (germline): LGHNT, FRNRAP. The CDR3 nucleotides read TGTGCTAGTGGTTTGAAGTTATGGGCAAACTACACCTTC. Translating gives CASGLKLWANYTF.

The rearrangement uses TRBV4-2 and TRBJ1-4; D uncertain. The CDR3 consists of 16 residues. Germline CDR1 and CDR2: LGHNA and YNFKEQ. Trimming pared 0 bases from V and 8 bases from J, leaving 16 bases between. CDR3 DNA: TGTGCCAGCAGCCAAGATAAAAATGCCGGAAAGGAAAAACTGTTTTTT. Translating it yields CASSQDKNAGKEKLFF.

This clone was recorded many times. The chain links TRBV4-3 to TRBJ2-1; TRBD2 matches 7 bases. Germline V gene sequence: CDR1 LGHNA, CDR2 YSLEER. Trimming cost V 1 base and J 8 bases; bases outside gene matches: 5. CDR3 size: 14 residues. The CDR3 coding sequence is TGCGCCAGCAGCCAAGGGACTAGTCGGGATGAGCAGTTCTTC. Translated: CASSQGTSRDEQFF.

Ten or more counts support this clone. The rearrangement links TRBV20-1 to TRBJ2-1; 15 nucleotides line up with TRBD2. The J segment lost 7 bases and the V segment lost 6 bases, leaving 10 bases of the junction unmatched. This CDR3 contains 16 residues. Per the germline V gene, CDR1 is DFQATT and CDR2 is SNEGSKA (reference sequence). CDR3 DNA: TGCAGTGCCTCGCAGGGACTAGCGGGAGGTATGAATGAGCAGTTCTTC. Translation: CSASQGLAGGMNEQFF.

Ten or more counts support this clone. V is TRBV28 and J is TRBJ1-2; D is unresolved. Germline assignment: CDR1 MDHEN and CDR2 SYDVKM. The CDR3 length is 12 residues. V lost 4 bases and J 2 bases, leaving 5 bases between the germline ends. The CDR3 DNA sequence: TGTGCCAGCAGTTCGGGGAACTATGGCTACACCTTC. Its protein is CASSSGNYGYTF.

As to this clone: Germline and junction disagree at one end, which may indicate a read error. The genes are TRBV12-3 or TRBV12-4 and TRBJ1-1; 7 bases are shared with TRBD1. The CDR3 is 13 amino acids. The CDR3 is CAITYRGGTEAFF. Written as DNA, the CDR3 is TGTGCCATCACCTACAGGGGCGGCACTGAGGCTTTCTTT.

This clone was counted ten times or more. CDR3 protein: CAGTGGFEAFF. DNA of the CDR3: TGTGCCGGCACCGGAGGGTTTGAAGCTTTCTTT. This chain connects TRBV30 to TRBJ1-1; D is undetermined. This CDR3 is built from 11 residues. V was pared by 8 bases and J by 7 bases, with 14 bases between. Germline-derived CDR1 and CDR2 are GTSNPN and SVGIG (reference sequence).

This clone was observed many times. This chain joins TRBV30 and TRBJ1-1, with D unresolved. Germline V lookup: CDR1 GTSNPN, CDR2 SVGIG (reference sequence). Trimming shortened V by 0 bases and J by 0 bases, and 5 bases separated the two germline ends. This CDR3 region has 13 residues. CDR3 residues: CAWSVRVNTEAFF. As DNA, the CDR3 is TGTGCCTGGAGTGTTAGAGTGAACACTGAAGCTTTCTTT.

This clone was counted a few times. Different DNA sequences within this sample yield the same CDR3. The CDR3 loop reads CALRPGTGSENYGYTF. Written as DNA, the CDR3 is TGTGCCTTACGCCCCGGGACAGGTTCCGAGAACTATGGCTACACCTTC. The V gene is TRBV10-3, the J gene TRBJ1-2, with 8 bases aligning to TRBD1. The CDR3 loop spans 16 amino acids. With V trimmed by 11 bases and J by 2 bases, 16 bases remained unmatched. In germline, CDR1 is ENHRY, CDR2 SYGVKD.